Listed below are T cell receptor beta chains from one sample, sequenced in a study of memory CD4+ T cells and cytomegalovirus serostatus. Method: immunoSEQ multiplex PCR; TCRdb's copy keeps in-frame clones and lacks some. The sample has 75,000 to 95,000 clones; 75% to 90% are singletons. Sequences were obtained from memory CD4+ T cells from blood. The receptors shown here come from an adult in good health and CMV-seronegative. Each CDR3 is given with its conserved first and last residue. Fields, in order: D gene, clone size, J gene, V gene, CDR3 length, CDR3 protein, CDR3 DNA. A D gene is named only where the DNA matches it firmly. Size is omitted from some rows. Given values are once, few, many or a class for expanded clones.

D gene: .; clone size: few; J gene: TRBJ1-1; V gene: TRBV7-9; CDR3 length: 13; CDR3 protein: CASSLEGNTEAFF; CDR3 DNA: TGTGCCAGCAGCTTAGAAGGGAACACTGAAGCTTTCTTT
D gene: .; clone size: .; J gene: TRBJ2-2; V gene: TRBV6-6; CDR3 length: 15; CDR3 protein: CASNPKLAGTGELFF; CDR3 DNA: TGTGCCAGCAACCCGAAGCTAGCAGGCACCGGGGAGCTGTTTTTT
D gene: .; clone size: .; J gene: TRBJ1-1; V gene: TRBV27; CDR3 length: 13; CDR3 protein: CASHGGLGAEAFF; CDR3 DNA: TGTGCCAGCCATGGGGGCTTGGGCGCTGAAGCTTTCTTT
D gene: .; clone size: .; J gene: TRBJ1-6; V gene: TRBV6-1; CDR3 length: 15; CDR3 protein: CASSGGSSYNSPLHF; CDR3 DNA: TGTGCCAGCTCGGGGGGGAGCTCCTATAATTCACCCCTCCACTTT
D gene: TRBD1; clone size: .; J gene: TRBJ1-1; V gene: TRBV19; CDR3 length: 13; CDR3 protein: CAAIQTGAEKAFF; CDR3 DNA: TGTGCCGCAATCCAGACAGGGGCAGAAAAAGCTTTCTTT
D gene: .; clone size: .; J gene: TRBJ1-1; V gene: TRBV5-6; CDR3 length: 16; CDR3 protein: CASSSNQGYLGAEAFF; CDR3 DNA: TGTGCCAGCAGCTCAAATCAGGGGTACCTTGGAGCTGAAGCTTTCTTT
D gene: .; clone size: .; J gene: TRBJ1-5; V gene: TRBV10-3; CDR3 length: 14; CDR3 protein: CAISERGTNQPQHF; CDR3 DNA: TGTGCCATCAGTGAACGAGGGACCAATCAGCCCCAGCATTTT
D gene: .; clone size: few; J gene: TRBJ1-2; V gene: TRBV30; CDR3 length: 14; CDR3 protein: CAWTGRRSNYGYTF; CDR3 DNA: TGTGCCTGGACAGGGAGAAGGTCTAACTATGGCTACACCTTC
D gene: .; clone size: .; J gene: TRBJ1-1; V gene: TRBV11-1; CDR3 length: 13; CDR3 protein: CASRTLQGAEAFF; CDR3 DNA: TGTGCCAGCCGAACTTTACAGGGCGCTGAAGCTTTCTTT
D gene: .; clone size: .; J gene: TRBJ2-5; V gene: TRBV6-6; CDR3 length: 15; CDR3 protein: CASSLDNAYQETQYF; CDR3 DNA: TGTGCCAGCAGCCTGGACAACGCGTACCAAGAGACCCAGTACTTC
D gene: .; clone size: .; J gene: TRBJ2-3; V gene: TRBV5-4; CDR3 length: 14; CDR3 protein: CASSLGSRPDTQYF; CDR3 DNA: TGTGCCAGCTCCCTCGGGAGCAGACCAGATACGCAGTATTTT
D gene: TRBD1; clone size: few; J gene: TRBJ1-2; V gene: TRBV6-1; CDR3 length: 15; CDR3 protein: CASSRSDRERYGYTF; CDR3 DNA: TGTGCCAGCAGTCGAAGCGACAGGGAAAGGTATGGCTACACCTTC
D gene: .; clone size: .; J gene: TRBJ1-2; V gene: TRBV21-1; CDR3 length: 15; CDR3 protein: CASSKTPGAFYGYTF; CDR3 DNA: TGTGCCAGCAGCAAAACACCGGGGGCTTTTTATGGCTACACCTTC
D gene: .; clone size: once; J gene: TRBJ2-1; V gene: TRBV18; CDR3 length: 11; CDR3 protein: CASSTSGEQFF; CDR3 DNA: TGTGCCAGCTCCACCAGCGGTGAGCAGTTCTTC
D gene: TRBD1; clone size: .; J gene: TRBJ1-1; V gene: TRBV4-1; CDR3 length: 14; CDR3 protein: CASSPRQGETEAFF; CDR3 DNA: TGCGCCAGCAGCCCCAGACAGGGAGAGACTGAAGCTTTCTTT
D gene: .; clone size: .; J gene: TRBJ2-4; V gene: TRBV6-5; CDR3 length: 9; CDR3 protein: CASLNIQYF; CDR3 DNA: TGTGCCAGCCTAAACATTCAGTACTTC
D gene: .; clone size: .; J gene: TRBJ1-1; V gene: TRBV18; CDR3 length: 16; CDR3 protein: CASSPLRSLMNTEAFF; CDR3 DNA: TGTGCCAGCTCACCACTGAGGTCATTGATGAACACTGAAGCTTTCTTT
D gene: .; clone size: .; J gene: TRBJ2-3; V gene: TRBV25-1; CDR3 length: 15; CDR3 protein: CASSRPGVRTDTQYF; CDR3 DNA: TGTGCCAGCAGTCGCCCAGGGGTCCGCACAGATACGCAGTATTTT
D gene: .; clone size: .; J gene: TRBJ2-5; V gene: TRBV5-1; CDR3 length: 14; CDR3 protein: CASSLEGARETQYF; CDR3 DNA: TGCGCCAGCAGCTTAGAAGGGGCTCGAGAGACCCAGTACTTC
D gene: TRBD1; clone size: .; J gene: TRBJ1-2; V gene: TRBV18; CDR3 length: 15; CDR3 protein: CASSPRGQASYGYTF; CDR3 DNA: TGTGCCAGCTCACCCCGGGGACAGGCGTCCTATGGCTACACCTTC
D gene: .; clone size: few; J gene: TRBJ2-5; V gene: TRBV2; CDR3 length: 16; CDR3 protein: CASSEPAVPFQETQYF; CDR3 DNA: TGTGCCAGCAGTGAGCCGGCGGTACCCTTCCAAGAGACCCAGTACTTC
D gene: .; clone size: .; J gene: TRBJ2-7; V gene: TRBV18; CDR3 length: 14; CDR3 protein: CASSPERLTYEQYF; CDR3 DNA: TGTGCCAGCTCACCGGAACGATTAACCTACGAGCAGTACTTC
D gene: .; clone size: .; J gene: TRBJ2-3; V gene: TRBV7-2; CDR3 length: 14; CDR3 protein: CASSLEGGKDTQYF; CDR3 DNA: TGTGCCAGCAGCTTAGAAGGGGGTAAAGATACGCAGTATTTT
D gene: TRBD1; clone size: .; J gene: TRBJ1-2; V gene: TRBV6-5; CDR3 length: 15; CDR3 protein: CASSWRDRGLFGYTF; CDR3 DNA: TGTGCCAGCAGTTGGCGGGACAGGGGGCTCTTTGGCTACACCTTC
D gene: TRBD2; clone size: .; J gene: TRBJ2-1; V gene: TRBV11-1; CDR3 length: 15; CDR3 protein: CASGLTSGGAYEQFF; CDR3 DNA: TGTGCCAGCGGTCTGACTAGCGGGGGGGCCTATGAGCAGTTCTTC
D gene: .; clone size: .; J gene: TRBJ1-2; V gene: TRBV27; CDR3 length: 13; CDR3 protein: CASSLSGPYGYTF; CDR3 DNA: TGTGCCAGCAGTTTATCTGGTCCCTATGGCTACACCTTC
D gene: TRBD1; clone size: .; J gene: TRBJ2-7; V gene: TRBV6-1; CDR3 length: 14; CDR3 protein: CASLRQGLSYEQYF; CDR3 DNA: TGTGCCAGCCTCAGACAGGGCCTCTCCTACGAGCAGTACTTC
D gene: TRBD1; clone size: once; J gene: TRBJ2-7; V gene: TRBV5-1; CDR3 length: 14; CDR3 protein: CASSFTGDSYEQYF; CDR3 DNA: TGCGCCAGCAGCTTCACAGGGGACTCCTACGAGCAGTACTTC
D gene: TRBD1; clone size: few; J gene: TRBJ2-1; V gene: TRBV5-8; CDR3 length: 16; CDR3 protein: CASSLITGGYHNEQFF; CDR3 DNA: TGTGCCAGCAGCTTGATAACAGGGGGTTACCACAATGAGCAGTTCTTC
D gene: .; clone size: once; J gene: TRBJ1-4; V gene: TRBV7-9; CDR3 length: 16; CDR3 protein: CASSLGTAATNEKLFF; CDR3 DNA: TGTGCCAGCAGCTTAGGGACGGCTGCAACTAATGAAAAACTGTTTTTT
D gene: .; clone size: few; J gene: TRBJ1-2; V gene: TRBV18; CDR3 length: 14; CDR3 protein: CASSPTEADYGYTF; CDR3 DNA: TGTGCCAGCTCACCGACAGAGGCTGACTATGGCTACACCTTC
D gene: .; clone size: .; J gene: TRBJ2-5; V gene: TRBV2; CDR3 length: 13; CDR3 protein: CASGEPSGETQYF; CDR3 DNA: TGTGCCAGCGGAGAGCCATCGGGGGAGACCCAGTACTTC
D gene: TRBD1; clone size: .; J gene: TRBJ2-3; V gene: TRBV5-1; CDR3 length: 16; CDR3 protein: CASGQGLSRDTDTQYF; CDR3 DNA: TGCGCCAGCGGACAGGGGTTGAGTCGGGACACAGATACGCAGTATTTT
D gene: TRBD2; clone size: .; J gene: TRBJ2-7; V gene: TRBV19; CDR3 length: 13; CDR3 protein: CASSTTGTSVQYF; CDR3 DNA: TGTGCCAGTAGTACCACCGGGACTAGCGTTCAGTACTTC
D gene: .; clone size: .; J gene: TRBJ1-1; V gene: TRBV13; CDR3 length: 15; CDR3 protein: CASSLGNRLMVEAFF; CDR3 DNA: TGTGCCAGCAGCTTAGGCAACAGACTTATGGTCGAAGCTTTCTTT
D gene: TRBD1; clone size: .; J gene: TRBJ2-3; V gene: TRBV7-3; CDR3 length: 14; CDR3 protein: CASSLDRGTDTQYF; CDR3 DNA: TGTGCCAGCAGCTTGGACAGGGGAACAGATACGCAGTATTTT
D gene: .; clone size: .; J gene: TRBJ2-3; V gene: TRBV20-1; CDR3 length: 11; CDR3 protein: CSARPRDTQYF; CDR3 DNA: TGCAGTGCTAGACCTCGGGATACGCAGTATTTT
D gene: .; clone size: once; J gene: TRBJ1-3; V gene: TRBV6-6; CDR3 length: 15; CDR3 protein: CASSYNRASGNTIYF; CDR3 DNA: TGTGCCAGCAGTTATAACCGGGCTTCGGGAAACACCATATATTTT
D gene: .; clone size: .; J gene: TRBJ2-4; V gene: TRBV4-1; CDR3 length: 12; CDR3 protein: CASSQEGNIQYF; CDR3 DNA: TGCGCCAGCAGCCAAGAGGGAAACATTCAGTACTTC
D gene: .; clone size: .; J gene: TRBJ1-1; V gene: TRBV10-3; CDR3 length: 13; CDR3 protein: CAISESAHTEAFF; CDR3 DNA: TGTGCCATCAGTGAGTCTGCCCACACTGAAGCTTTCTTT
D gene: .; clone size: .; J gene: TRBJ1-3; V gene: TRBV29-1; CDR3 length: 12; CDR3 protein: CSVRDPGNTIYF; CDR3 DNA: TGCAGCGTTCGGGACCCTGGAAACACCATATATTTT
D gene: .; clone size: once; J gene: TRBJ1-2; V gene: TRBV11-2; CDR3 length: 16; CDR3 protein: CASSPRWGRVNYGYTF; CDR3 DNA: TGTGCCAGCAGCCCGAGATGGGGGAGGGTCAACTATGGCTACACCTTC
D gene: .; clone size: few; J gene: TRBJ2-5; V gene: TRBV27; CDR3 length: 15; CDR3 protein: CASRAGDFMQETQYF; CDR3 DNA: TGTGCCAGCAGAGCAGGGGACTTTATGCAAGAGACCCAGTACTTC
D gene: .; clone size: .; J gene: TRBJ1-3; V gene: TRBV7-2; CDR3 length: 15; CDR3 protein: CASSKNRLSGNTIYF; CDR3 DNA: TGTGCCAGCAGCAAAAACCGGCTCTCTGGAAACACCATATATTTT
D gene: .; clone size: .; J gene: TRBJ1-1; V gene: TRBV4-1; CDR3 length: 17; CDR3 protein: CASSRGGSDWVNTEAFF; CDR3 DNA: TGCGCCAGCAGTCGGGGGGGGAGTGATTGGGTGAACACTGAAGCTTTCTTT
D gene: TRBD1; clone size: .; J gene: TRBJ2-7; V gene: TRBV10-1; CDR3 length: 12; CDR3 protein: CASSETGGEQYF; CDR3 DNA: TGCGCCAGCAGTGAGACAGGGGGCGAGCAGTACTTC
D gene: TRBD1; clone size: .; J gene: TRBJ1-3; V gene: TRBV5-1; CDR3 length: 15; CDR3 protein: CASSLGTGAGNTIYF; CDR3 DNA: TGCGCCAGCAGCTTGGGGACAGGGGCTGGAAACACCATATATTTT
D gene: TRBD2; clone size: .; J gene: TRBJ2-2; V gene: TRBV7-9; CDR3 length: 15; CDR3 protein: CASSNSGGATGELFF; CDR3 DNA: TGTGCCAGCAGCAATAGCGGGGGGGCCACCGGGGAGCTGTTTTTT
D gene: .; clone size: once; J gene: TRBJ2-5; V gene: TRBV7-8; CDR3 length: 15; CDR3 protein: CASSPRTMRRETQYF; CDR3 DNA: TGTGCCAGCAGCCCGAGGACTATGAGGAGGGAGACCCAGTACTTC
D gene: .; clone size: .; J gene: TRBJ1-1; V gene: TRBV4-3; CDR3 length: 17; CDR3 protein: CASSQRGLGLVNTEAFF; CDR3 DNA: TGCGCCAGCAGCCAAAGAGGACTGGGATTGGTGAACACTGAAGCTTTCTTT
D gene: .; clone size: .; J gene: TRBJ1-1; V gene: TRBV7-9; CDR3 length: 11; CDR3 protein: CASSLFSGAFF; CDR3 DNA: TGTGCCAGCAGCTTGTTTTCGGGAGCTTTCTTT
D gene: .; clone size: .; J gene: TRBJ1-1; V gene: TRBV5-6; CDR3 length: 13; CDR3 protein: CASSFDRNTEAFF; CDR3 DNA: TGTGCCAGCAGCTTTGACAGGAACACTGAAGCTTTCTTT
D gene: TRBD1; clone size: .; J gene: TRBJ1-2; V gene: TRBV11-2; CDR3 length: 17; CDR3 protein: CASSFRGYRGRDYGYTF; CDR3 DNA: TGTGCCAGCAGCTTCCGGGGGTACAGGGGGCGAGACTATGGCTACACCTTC
D gene: .; clone size: .; J gene: TRBJ1-2; V gene: TRBV20-1; CDR3 length: 11; CDR3 protein: CSASPNYGYTF; CDR3 DNA: TGCAGTGCCAGCCCGAACTATGGCTACACCTTC
D gene: TRBD2; clone size: .; J gene: TRBJ2-3; V gene: TRBV5-4; CDR3 length: 14; CDR3 protein: CASSDGRGVDTQYF; CDR3 DNA: TGTGCCAGCAGCGACGGGCGGGGGGTAGATACGCAGTATTTT
D gene: .; clone size: .; J gene: TRBJ1-1; V gene: TRBV6-5; CDR3 length: 15; CDR3 protein: CASSKGRSPRTEAFF; CDR3 DNA: TGTGCCAGCAGTAAGGGACGATCCCCACGGACTGAAGCTTTCTTT